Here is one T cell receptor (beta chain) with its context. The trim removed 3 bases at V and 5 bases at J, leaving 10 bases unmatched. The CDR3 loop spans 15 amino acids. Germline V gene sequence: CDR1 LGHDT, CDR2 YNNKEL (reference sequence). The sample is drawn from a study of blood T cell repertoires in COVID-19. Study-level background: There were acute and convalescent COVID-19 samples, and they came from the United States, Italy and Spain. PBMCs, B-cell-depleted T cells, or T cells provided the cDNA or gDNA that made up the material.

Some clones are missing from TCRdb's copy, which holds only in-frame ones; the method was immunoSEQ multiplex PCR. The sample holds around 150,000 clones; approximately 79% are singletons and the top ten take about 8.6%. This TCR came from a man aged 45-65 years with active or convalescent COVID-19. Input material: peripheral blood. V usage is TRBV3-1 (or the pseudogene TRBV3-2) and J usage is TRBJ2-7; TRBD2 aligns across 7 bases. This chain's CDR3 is CASSHDGGSKDEQYF. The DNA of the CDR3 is TGTGCCAGCAGCCATGACGGGGGGTCCAAGGACGAGCAGTACTTC.